These 12 T cell receptor beta chains were sequenced from one sample in a study of type 1 and type 2 diabetes patients. PCR was run on genomic DNA. The TCR beta CDR3 region was amplified using 30 forward and 13 reverse primers. TCRdb ran MiXCR on the multiplex PCR reads and lists one entry per CDR3 protein. Here the sample spans 250,000 or so distinct CDR3 sequences, 45% to 60% being singletons. The material sequenced was peripheral blood mononuclear cells (PBMCs). The receptors originated from a man between 18 and 35 years old with type 2 diabetes.

This clonotype was picked up a small number of times. The chain couples TRBV7-2 to TRBJ1-1; D remains ambiguous. Germline loops: CDR1 SGHTA, CDR2 FQGNSA. This CDR3 is built from 13 residues. Between the trimmed V and J ends, which lost 6 bases and 0 bases, there was a span of 8 bases. The CDR3 protein is CASSWSMNTEAFF. CDR3 bases: TGTGCCAGCAGTTGGAGTATGAACACTGAAGCTTTCTTT. Full variable domain (rest looked up from reference TRBV7-2 and TRBJ1-1): GAGVSQSPSNKVTEKGKDVELRCDPISGHTALYWYRQSLGQGLEFLIYFQGNSAPDKSGLPSDRFSAERTGGSVSTLTIQRTQQEDSAVYLCASSWSMNTEAFFGQGTRLTVV.

The chain recombines TRBV7-9 with TRBJ2-7; D ambiguous. V lost 2 bases, J lost 5 bases, and 13 bases lay in between. CDR3 length: 14 residues. The germline V gene has CDR1 SEHNR and CDR2 FQNEAQ (reference sequence). CDR3 DNA sequence: TGTGCCAGCAGCTTAAGCGCAGCCTCTAACGAGCAGTACTTC. It encodes CASSLSAASNEQYF.

The chain is built from TRBV28 and TRBJ2-7, with a weak D call TRBD1 (5 bases). Trimming removed 2 bases from V and 7 bases from J, with 18 bases in between. The germline CDR1 and CDR2 sequences are MDHEN and SYDVKM. The CDR3 is 15 residues long. The CDR3 reads CASSLPGPPPKEQYF. CDR3 nucleotides: TGTGCCAGCAGTTTACCAGGGCCCCCTCCGAAGGAGCAGTACTTC. The full variable domain, completed using reference TRBV28 and TRBJ2-7, is DVKVTQSSRYLVKRTGEKVFLECVQDMDHENMFWYRQDPGLGLRLIYFSYDVKMKEKGDIPEGYSVSREKKERFSLILESASTNQTSMYLCASSLPGPPPKEQYFGPGTRLTVT.

The CDR3 loop is CASSPQMRGHGYTF. The CDR3 DNA reads as TGTGCCAGCAGTCCCCAGATGAGGGGGCACGGCTACACCTTC. This chain connects TRBV6-2 or TRBV6-3 to TRBJ1-2; 7 positions agree with TRBD1. This CDR3 has 14 residues. In germline, CDR1 is MNHEY, CDR2 SVGEGT. Trimming cost V 5 bases and J 8 bases; bases outside gene matches: 11.

V usage is TRBV6-6 and J usage is TRBJ2-7, with TRBD1 matching 9 bases. The CDR3 length is 14 residues. V shed 8 bases, J shed 2 bases, and the junction held 7 bases outside the gene matches. Germline CDR1 MNHNY, CDR2 SVGAGI (reference sequence). CDR3 loop: CASSQRDRAYEQYF. The CDR3 bases are TGTGCCAGCTCCCAGAGGGACAGGGCCTACGAGCAGTACTTC.

This clonotype was found a few times. The J gene is TRBJ1-2, the V gene TRBV7-3, with D uncertain. CDR1 and CDR2 from the germline V gene are SGHTA and FQGTGA. The germline V and J ends were trimmed by 10 bases and 5 bases, with 5 bases remaining between them. The CDR3 has 9 amino acids. The CDR3, as DNA: TGTGCCACTATTTATGGCTACACCTTC. Translation: CATIYGYTF.

The chain is built from TRBV4-1 and TRBJ1-1; a weak D match, TRBD1 (6 bases). Deletions cut 0 bases from V and 4 bases from J, with 9 bases between. Germline loops: CDR1 MGHRA, CDR2 YSYEKL. This CDR3 spans 14 amino acids. CDR3 loop: CASSQDLTGTEAFF. The CDR3 coding sequence is TGCGCCAGCAGCCAAGACCTGACAGGCACTGAAGCTTTCTTT.

This chain connects TRBV5-5 to TRBJ1-6, with a tentative D call TRBD1 (5 bases). Germline CDR1 and CDR2: SGHKS and YYEKEE (reference sequence). V dropped 4 bases and J dropped 10 bases, with 21 bases sitting between them. This CDR3 has 16 residues. DNA of the CDR3: TGTGCCAGCAGCATGGATCCGGGACTTGGTCCGTCACCCCTCCACTTT. The encoded protein is CASSMDPGLGPSPLHF.

This clonotype was seen a single time. The chain is built from TRBV28 and TRBJ1-5; 11 bases match TRBD1. The CDR3 has 16 residues. Germline assignment: CDR1 MDHEN and CDR2 SYDVKM. V lost 7 bases to trimming and J lost 5 bases; unmatched junction nucleotides: 10. This CDR3 is CASTPWGTGGDQPQHF. In DNA form, the CDR3 reads TGTGCCAGCACCCCCTGGGGGACAGGGGGGGATCAGCCCCAGCATTTT.

This clonotype came up a few times. CDR3 DNA sequence: TGTGCCAGCAGCGTAGGCCGGGTTCAAAGTCCTGGCTACACCTTC. The encoded protein is CASSVGRVQSPGYTF. The chain links TRBV9 to TRBJ1-2, with D unclear. Germline lookup yields CDR1 SGDLS and CDR2 YYNGEE. Trimming pared 0 bases from V and 7 bases from J, leaving 16 bases between. CDR3 length: 15 residues.

This clonotype was detected ten times or more. The rearrangement uses TRBV19 and TRBJ2-7; D perhaps matches TRBD2 (6 bases). CDR3 size: 14 residues. Per the germline V gene, CDR1 is LNHDA and CDR2 is SQIVND (reference sequence). Trimming left V 5 bases short and J 2 bases short, with 13 bases between. This CDR3 reads CASSSGTGAYEQYF. For the CDR3, the DNA is TGTGCCAGTAGTTCAGGGACGGGGGCCTACGAGCAGTACTTC.

The chain is built from TRBV5-4 and TRBJ1-2; D possibly corresponds to TRBD1 (6 bases). V lost 4 bases to trimming and J lost 4 bases, with 23 bases between them. The CDR3 runs 17 residues. CDR1 is SGHNT and CDR2 is YYREEE in the germline V gene (reference sequence). The CDR3 DNA follows: TGTGCCAGCAGCCGAACGCGGGGGCAGGGGATTATCTATGGCTACACCTTC. Translating it yields CASSRTRGQGIIYGYTF.